The 18 T cell receptor beta chains reported below all come from one sample, sequenced in a study of blood T cells in healthy people across ages. Combining a sample-barcoded 5' primer with a J-beta primer mix, a second PCR ran for roughly 6 to 11 cycles. TCRdb passed the 5' RACE reads through MiXCR, listing each CDR3 protein once. This table has approximately 850,000 distinct CDR3 sequences, under 45% appearing once. The sequenced sample consisted of blood. These receptors came from a man in his sixties in good health.

A single count supports this clonotype. The chain carries TRBV15 and TRBJ1-1; 10 bases line up with TRBD1. This CDR3 spans 15 amino acids. The V gene's germline CDR1 is LNHNV and CDR2 YYDKDF (reference sequence). V was clipped by 6 bases and J by 3 bases; unmatched bases: 7. The CDR3 nucleotides are TGTGCCACCAGGGGGTCGGGACAGGGGTACACTGAAGCTTTCTTT. Its translation: CATRGSGQGYTEAFF.

J is TRBJ1-2 and V is TRBV29-1; 7 nucleotides match TRBD1. CDR3 length: 13 residues. V gave up 2 bases and J gave up 4 bases; unmatched junction bases: 4. Germline CDR1 and CDR2: SQVTM and ANQGSEA. The CDR3 DNA reads TGCAGCGTTGAAACGGGACAGACCTATGGCTACACCTTC. It translates to CSVETGQTYGYTF. Using reference TRBV29-1 and TRBJ1-2 for the parts outside the CDR3, the full variable domain is SAVISQKPSRDICQRGTSLTIQCQVDSQVTMMFWYRQQPGQSLTLIATANQGSEATYESGFVIDKFPISRPNLTFSTLTVSNMSPEDSSIYLCSVETGQTYGYTFGSGTRLTVV.

This chain joins TRBV7-3 and TRBJ1-2; D gene unclear. The CDR3 is 16 amino acids. V dropped 0 bases and J dropped 8 bases, with 19 bases sitting between them. The V gene's germline CDR1 is SGHTA and CDR2 FQGTGA. CDR3 loop: CASSLTGLRRSNGYTF. The CDR3 DNA reads TGTGCCAGCAGCTTAACTGGCCTCCGGCGTTCTAACGGCTACACCTTC.

As to this clonotype: A junction end diverges from the germline sequence, so it may reflect a read error. The chain is built from TRBV9 and TRBJ2-3; 7 nucleotides match TRBD2. The CDR3 covers 16 residues. CDR1 is SGDLS and CDR2 is YYNGEE in the germline V gene. The CDR3 sequence is CTSSYTGTTGADTQYF. The CDR3 DNA is TGTACCAGCAGCTATACCGGGACTACCGGGGCTGATACGCAGTATTTT.

This clonotype was recorded a few times. V usage is TRBV20-1 and J usage is TRBJ1-2, with D possibly being TRBD1 (5 bases). The CDR3 sequence is 13 residues long. Trimming cost V 3 bases and J 4 bases, with 12 bases left between them. In germline, CDR1 is DFQATT, CDR2 SNEGSKA (reference sequence). CDR3 sequence reads: CSARKGRGYGYTF. The CDR3 nucleotides are TGCAGTGCTAGGAAGGGGAGGGGCTATGGCTACACCTTC.

The rearrangement uses TRBV5-1 and TRBJ1-1; 10 bases line up with TRBD1. The trim removed 3 bases at V and 8 bases at J, leaving 13 bases unmatched. The germline CDR1 and CDR2 sequences are SGHRS and YFSETQ. This CDR3 spans 16 amino acids. CDR3 sequence reads: CASSSGTRTGGREAFF. CDR3 coding DNA: TGCGCCAGCAGCTCCGGAACCAGGACAGGGGGACGGGAAGCTTTCTTT.

The chain has TRBV2 and TRBJ2-6; TRBD2 matches 8 bases. The CDR3 runs 16 residues. Germline CDR1 SNHLY, CDR2 FYNNEI. The ends lost 4 bases at V and 3 bases at J; junction bases unmatched: 5. CDR3 region: CASSVRGENGANVLTF. As DNA, the CDR3 is TGTGCCAGCAGTGTGCGGGGGGAGAATGGGGCCAACGTCCTGACTTTC.

The rearrangement links TRBV20-1 to TRBJ2-1, with 13 bases fitting TRBD2. The CDR3 spans 18 residues. V dropped 4 bases and J dropped 2; count of bases not matched to a gene: 11. CDR1 is DFQATT, CDR2 SNEGSKA, per germline (reference sequence). CDR3 amino acids: CSAIPGLAGRGAYNEQFF. DNA of the CDR3: TGCAGTGCTATTCCGGGACTAGCGGGGCGAGGCGCCTACAATGAGCAGTTCTTC.

The chain carries TRBV6-2 or TRBV6-3 and TRBJ2-3; TRBD1 agrees at 9 bases. The V gene end was trimmed by 0 bases and the J gene end by 3 bases; junction bases not matched to a gene: 7. CDR1 is MNHEY and CDR2 is SVGEGT in the germline V gene. This CDR3 comprises 17 residues. The DNA for the CDR3 is TGTGCCAGCAGTTACTCGAACGACAGGGGGAGGACAGATACGCAGTATTTT. Amino acids: CASSYSNDRGRTDTQYF.

The genes are TRBV20-1 and TRBJ2-1, with 7 bases fitting TRBD2. CDR3 length: 15 amino acids. Germline loops: CDR1 DFQATT, CDR2 SNEGSKA (reference sequence). V gave up 5 bases and J gave up 7 bases; unmatched junction bases: 14. DNA for the CDR3: TGCAGTGCTCCGAAGGCGGGGGTACCTATTAATGAGCAGTTCTTC. This gives the protein CSAPKAGVPINEQFF.

This clonotype has ten or more counts. This chain links TRBV12-3 or TRBV12-4 with TRBJ2-1, with D hard to call. V was pared by 7 bases and J by 8 bases, with 12 bases between. The CDR3 totals 12 residues. The CDR3 DNA follows: TGTGCCAGCACCTTCCGGAGAGATGAGCAGTTCTTC. This encodes CASTFRRDEQFF.

This clonotype was observed a few times. The rearrangement uses TRBV28 and TRBJ2-1; D remains unclear. Trimming shortened V by 5 bases and J by 8 bases, and 16 bases separated the two germline ends. Germline V lookup: CDR1 MDHEN, CDR2 SYDVKM. This CDR3 comprises 14 residues. CDR3 sequence reads: CASSPTYGVYEQFF. In DNA form, the CDR3 reads TGTGCCAGCAGTCCAACTTATGGGGTTTATGAGCAGTTCTTC.

This chain joins TRBV20-1 and TRBJ1-4; maybe TRBD1 (6 bases). Germline CDR1 DFQATT, CDR2 SNEGSKA (reference sequence). The CDR3 consists of 16 residues. Trimming removed 1 base from V and 6 bases from J, with 18 bases in between. CDR3 loop: CSARAPAGGRYEKLFF. As DNA, the CDR3 is TGCAGTGCTAGAGCCCCGGCGGGGGGGCGGTATGAAAAACTGTTTTTT.

In this sample, this clonotype turned up once. The rearrangement joins TRBV6-2 or TRBV6-3 to TRBJ1-5; a possible D gene is TRBD1 (6 bases). The germline V gene has CDR1 MNHEY and CDR2 SVGEGT. V shed 2 bases and J shed 1 base, with 15 bases lying between them. This CDR3 is 17 amino acids long. The CDR3 DNA is TGTGCCAGCAGTTACAAGCGGTCAGGGGAGAGCAATCAGCCCCAGCATTTT. This translates into CASSYKRSGESNQPQHF.

The chain links TRBV27 to TRBJ2-5; TRBD1 aligns across 10 bases. The last part of the DNA fits TRBJ2-7 better; the J call may be wrong. This CDR3 region has 14 residues. Germline CDR1 and CDR2: MNHEY and SMNVEV (reference sequence). In DNA form, the CDR3 reads TGTGCCAGCAGTTTAGCCCGGGACAGGGGCGAGCAGTACTTC. Residues: CASSLARDRGEQYF.

This clonotype was observed a handful of times. CDR3 sequence: CASSFTGGAYGYTF. Here the CDR3 DNA reads TGTGCCAGCAGTTTCACAGGGGGCGCCTATGGCTACACCTTC. The chain has TRBV27 and TRBJ1-2; TRBD1 aligns across 9 bases. The germline V gene has CDR1 MNHEY and CDR2 SMNVEV (reference sequence). This CDR3 is 14 amino acids long. V lost 3 bases, J lost 4 bases, and 3 bases stayed unmatched.

The genes are TRBV4-3 and TRBJ2-3, with D perhaps matching TRBD1 or TRBD2 (5 bases each). Deletions cut 3 bases from V and 4 bases from J, with 14 bases between. Germline V lookup: CDR1 LGHNA, CDR2 YSLEER. This CDR3 has 15 amino acids. The CDR3: CASSQSRDLADTQYF. DNA of the CDR3: TGCGCCAGCAGCCAGTCCCGGGACCTCGCAGATACGCAGTATTTT.

This clonotype was detected many times. An end of the junction does not agree with germline; a read error may underlie this. The rearrangement joins TRBV5-1 to TRBJ2-7; no clear D gene. The V gene's germline CDR1 is SGHRS and CDR2 YFSETQ. This CDR3 region has 13 residues. The DNA for the CDR3 is TGTGCCAGCAGCTTAGGAGCAGACTACGAGCAGTACTTC. Protein sequence: CASSLGADYEQYF. The full variable domain, with the rest looked up from reference TRBV5-1 and TRBJ2-7, is KAGVTQTPRYLIKTRGQQVTLSCSPISGHRSVSWYQQTPGQGLQFLFEYFSETQRNKGNFPGRFSGRQFSNSRSEMNVSTLELGDSALYLCASSLGADYEQYFGPGTRLTVT.